The 28 T cell receptor beta chains presented below share a single source sample, sequenced in a study of technical replicates of blood from four donors. Assay used: immunoSEQ multiplex PCR; TCRdb lists only in-frame clones, some missing. The table includes tens of thousands of clones, roughly 94% detected once. Sequences were obtained from T cells isolated from PBMCs. These TCRs come from a human donor in good health.

The chain couples TRBV4-1 to TRBJ2-7; tentatively, D is TRBD2 (6 bases). CDR3 length: 17 residues. The germline V and J ends were trimmed by 4 bases and 1 base, with 20 bases remaining between them. CDR1 MGHRA and CDR2 YSYEKL come from the germline V gene. CDR3 nucleotide sequence: TGCGCCAGCAGCCCTCGGACCAGCCCGACTAGTTCCTACGAGCAGTACTTC. It codes for CASSPRTSPTSSYEQYF.

The rearrangement joins TRBV11-3 to TRBJ2-7; 12 bases map to TRBD2. Losses at the gene ends were 4 bases for V and 0 bases for J; bases not matched to a gene: 1. Germline V lookup: CDR1 SGHNT, CDR2 YENEEA. This CDR3 has 15 amino acids. The CDR3 DNA reads TGTGCCAGCAGCTCTAGCGGGGGGGCCTCCTACGAGCAGTACTTC. This sequence encodes CASSSSGGASYEQYF.

This chain links TRBV13 with TRBJ2-5; D not certain. Trimming removed 1 base from V and 0 bases from J, with 9 bases in between. Per the germline V gene, CDR1 is PRHDT and CDR2 is FYEKMQ (reference sequence). The CDR3 has 15 residues. CDR3 nucleotides: TGTGCCAGCAGCTTAGTGCGATTGTACCAAGAGACCCAGTACTTC. It specifies CASSLVRLYQETQYF.

The gene calls are TRBV4-1 and TRBJ2-7; D is unresolved. The CDR3 spans 13 residues. The V end lost 1 base, the J end lost 6 bases, and 10 bases lay between the germline ends. Germline lookup yields CDR1 MGHRA and CDR2 YSYEKL. DNA for the CDR3: TGCGCCAGCAGCCAAGCTTTCGCTATCGAGCAGTACTTC. Protein product: CASSQAFAIEQYF.

This clone was seen once. This chain joins TRBV6-1 and TRBJ2-7; 8 bases align to TRBD1. Germline assignment: CDR1 MNHNS and CDR2 SASEGT. Trimming removed 4 bases from V and 2 bases from J; junction bases left unmatched: 4. There are 14 residues in the CDR3. As DNA, the CDR3 is TGTGCCAGCAGTGCGCGACAGGGGACCTACGAGCAGTACTTC. This sequence encodes CASSARQGTYEQYF.

CDR3 sequence reads: CASSIEGPYSSYNEQFF. CDR3 DNA: TGTGCCAGTAGTATAGAGGGTCCATACAGCTCCTACAATGAGCAGTTCTTC. The rearrangement links TRBV19 to TRBJ2-1; D remains ambiguous. Trimming removed 0 bases at V and 0 bases at J, with 12 bases between. CDR1 and CDR2 (germline): LNHDA, SQIVND (reference sequence). The CDR3 contains 17 residues. Looking up the rest from reference TRBV19 and TRBJ2-1 gives the full variable domain: DGGITQSPKYLFRKEGQNVTLSCEQNLNHDAMYWYRQDPGQGLRLIYYSQIVNDFQKGDIAEGYSVSREKKESFPLTVTSAQKNPTAFYLCASSIEGPYSSYNEQFFGPGTRLTVL.

The CDR3 DNA sequence: TGCGCCAGCACCCATGGGGCTAGCGGGAGCAATGAGCAGTTCTTC. Residues: CASTHGASGSNEQFF. The J gene is TRBJ2-1, the V gene TRBV5-1; 10 bases agree with TRBD2. CDR1 and CDR2 from the germline V gene are SGHRS and YFSETQ. This CDR3 has 15 residues. V shed 6 bases, J shed 6 bases, and the junction held 9 bases outside the gene matches.

The rearrangement joins TRBV19 to TRBJ2-1; 8 positions agree with TRBD1. The CDR3 contains 13 residues. CDR1 is LNHDA, CDR2 SQIVND, per germline (reference sequence). The V and J ends lost 0 bases and 10 bases, in that order; junction bases with no gene match: 2. In DNA form, the CDR3 reads TGTGCCAGTAGTATAGATCGACAGGGGGAGCAGTTCTTC. It is translated as CASSIDRQGEQFF. Based on the CDR3 plus reference TRBV19 and TRBJ2-1, the full variable domain is DGGITQSPKYLFRKEGQNVTLSCEQNLNHDAMYWYRQDPGQGLRLIYYSQIVNDFQKGDIAEGYSVSREKKESFPLTVTSAQKNPTAFYLCASSIDRQGEQFFGPGTRLTVL.

The chain joins TRBV14 to TRBJ2-7; 9 nucleotides line up with TRBD2. V shed 4 bases, J shed 2 bases, and the junction held 6 bases outside the gene matches. Germline CDR1 and CDR2: SGHDN and FVKESK. The CDR3 length is 15 residues. The CDR3 DNA reads TGTGCCAGCAGCCCCTGGCTAGCGGGAACCTACGAGCAGTACTTC. This sequence encodes CASSPWLAGTYEQYF.

The chain joins TRBV2 to TRBJ1-2; D ambiguous. The CDR3 sequence is 13 residues long. Germline V gene sequence: CDR1 SNHLY, CDR2 FYNNEI. V shed 4 bases and J shed 4 bases, with 10 bases lying between them. CDR3 coding DNA: TGTGCCAGCAGTGTTTGGGGAGTCTATGGCTACACCTTC. Translated: CASSVWGVYGYTF.

The V and J genes are TRBV5-1 and TRBJ1-1, with D possibly TRBD1 on 5 matching bases. CDR1 and CDR2 from the germline V gene are SGHRS and YFSETQ. Between the trimmed V and J ends, which lost 5 bases and 6 bases, there was a span of 14 bases. The CDR3 length is 13 residues. CDR3 sequence: CASRLGGGPEAFF. The CDR3 region has the DNA TGCGCCAGCAGGCTGGGGGGAGGACCTGAAGCTTTCTTT. The variable domain in full, completed from reference TRBV5-1 and TRBJ1-1, reads KAGVTQTPRYLIKTRGQQVTLSCSPISGHRSVSWYQQTPGQGLQFLFEYFSETQRNKGNFPGRFSGRQFSNSRSEMNVSTLELGDSALYLCASRLGGGPEAFFGQGTRLTVV.

This clone appeared once. The chain combines TRBV10-1 with TRBJ1-1; possible D gene TRBD1, 6 bases. Germline V lookup: CDR1 WNHNN, CDR2 SYGVQD (reference sequence). V lost 5 bases and J lost 4, with 17 bases in between. This CDR3 region has 15 residues. This chain's CDR3 is CASSITRGKGTEAFF. The CDR3 region has the DNA TGCGCCAGCAGTATCACCAGGGGAAAGGGCACTGAAGCTTTCTTT.

This clone showed up just once. The rearrangement joins TRBV5-4 to TRBJ2-7, with TRBD1 as a possible D gene (6 bases). This CDR3 spans 12 amino acids. The germline V gene encodes CDR1 SGHNT and CDR2 YYREEE (reference sequence). V gave up 4 bases and J gave up 6 bases, with 11 bases separating them. The CDR3, as DNA: TGTGCCAGCAGCCCGACAGGCGGCGAGCAGTACTTC. It codes for CASSPTGGEQYF.

The chain links TRBV4-1 to TRBJ2-7, with D perhaps TRBD1 (6 bases). Per the germline V gene, CDR1 is MGHRA and CDR2 is YSYEKL. The CDR3 runs to 14 residues. V lost 0 bases, J lost 6 bases, and 12 bases lay in between. The CDR3 is CASSQEIAGAEQYF. The CDR3 bases are TGCGCCAGCAGCCAAGAAATTGCAGGGGCCGAGCAGTACTTC.

V usage is TRBV5-1 and J usage is TRBJ2-2; 9 positions agree with TRBD2. CDR3 length: 15 residues. Trimming removed 2 bases from V and 3 bases from J; junction bases left unmatched: 2. Per germline, CDR1 SGHRS and CDR2 YFSETQ. The CDR3 nucleotides are TGCGCCAGCAGCTTACTAGCGGGTGACACCGGGGAGCTGTTTTTT. Protein: CASSLLAGDTGELFF.

V usage is TRBV28 and J usage is TRBJ2-5, with TRBD2 matching 7 bases. Unmatched junction bases numbered 8, after V lost 6 bases and J lost 1 base. CDR3 length equals 15 residues. Germline-derived CDR1 and CDR2 are MDHEN and SYDVKM. The CDR3 loop reads CASSRGTTFQETQYF. The CDR3 nucleotides read TGTGCCAGCAGCCGCGGGACTACCTTCCAAGAGACCCAGTACTTC.

The genes are TRBV7-6 and TRBJ2-5; D may be TRBD1 (6 bases). The CDR3 is 16 residues long. V was trimmed by 5 bases and J by 4 bases, leaving 20 bases between them. Germline assignment: CDR1 SGHVS and CDR2 FNYEAQ. In DNA, the CDR3 is TGTGCCAGCAGCCCGAATAGAGGGGGAGTGGGAGAGACCCAGTACTTC. Translation gives CASSPNRGGVGETQYF.

The V gene is TRBV5-1, the J gene TRBJ1-1, with 7 bases aligning to TRBD1. CDR3 length equals 16 residues. Trimming took 0 bases from V and 10 from J; bases not matched to a gene: 15. In germline, CDR1 is SGHRS, CDR2 YFSETQ. The CDR3 here is CASSLGTTTGQRVAFF. In DNA, the CDR3 is TGCGCCAGCAGCTTGGGCACTACAACGGGACAGCGTGTAGCTTTCTTT.

The V call is TRBV9, the J call TRBJ2-5; 8 nucleotides agree with TRBD2. The ends lost 3 bases at V and 9 bases at J; junction bases unmatched: 10. CDR3 length equals 14 residues. Germline V gives CDR1 SGDLS, CDR2 YYNGEE. The CDR3 DNA reads as TGTGCCAGCAGCGCGACTAGCGCCCTCGGGGCCCAGTACTTC. Translation gives CASSATSALGAQYF.

The chain recombines TRBV19 with TRBJ1-3, with D unclear. V lost 1 base and J lost 0, with 10 bases in between. Germline V lookup: CDR1 LNHDA, CDR2 SQIVND (reference sequence). The CDR3 sequence is 16 residues long. The CDR3 loop reads CASSIVVGNSGNTIYF. The CDR3 DNA follows: TGTGCCAGTAGTATAGTCGTCGGGAACTCTGGAAACACCATATATTTT.

V and J are TRBV30 and TRBJ1-6, with D maybe TRBD1 (5 bases). Germline CDR1 reads GTSNPN; CDR2 reads SVGIG (reference sequence). CDR3 length: 14 amino acids. Trimming removed 0 bases at V and 13 bases at J, with 16 bases between. The CDR3 DNA follows: TGTGCCTGGAGTGTAAAGCGGGCGGGGGACCCCCTCCACTTT. It is translated as CAWSVKRAGDPLHF.

The V gene is TRBV19, the J gene TRBJ2-7, with TRBD2 as a possible D gene (7 bases). Trimming removed 6 bases from V and 4 bases from J, with 19 bases in between. The CDR3 is 15 residues long. CDR1 and CDR2 (germline): LNHDA, SQIVND (reference sequence). The CDR3 bases are TGTGCCAGTAGCTGGGAGGGGGGTAAAGGATACGAGCAGTACTTC. This gives the protein CASSWEGGKGYEQYF.

The chain combines TRBV6-5 with TRBJ2-3; D possibly corresponds to TRBD1 (5 bases). CDR3 length: 12 residues. The V gene's germline CDR1 is MNHEY and CDR2 SVGAGI. The V gene lost 3 bases and the J gene lost 7 bases, with 8 bases spanning the gap. This CDR3 is CASSYSGNTQYF. The CDR3 DNA reads as TGTGCCAGCAGTTATTCAGGGAATACGCAGTATTTT.

V gene TRBV7-9 combines with J gene TRBJ2-7, with 13 bases matching TRBD2. The junction had 7 bases not matched to a gene; V was cut back by 5 bases and J by 3 bases. The CDR3 consists of 16 residues. Germline V gene data show CDR1 as SEHNR and CDR2 as FQNEAQ (reference sequence). The CDR3 coding sequence is TGTGCCAGCAGCGCTTCGACTAGCGGGAGGTTCTACGAGCAGTACTTC. It codes for CASSASTSGRFYEQYF.

The chain is built from TRBV5-4 and TRBJ1-2; D unresolved. This CDR3 is built from 16 residues. Trimming took off 3 bases at V and 8 bases at J, with 23 bases between the two ends. Germline-derived CDR1 and CDR2 are SGHNT and YYREEE (reference sequence). CDR3 loop: CASSYKLVGQAVGYTF. Here the CDR3 DNA reads TGTGCCAGCAGCTACAAACTAGTGGGCCAGGCCGTGGGCTACACCTTC.

The chain recombines TRBV13 with TRBJ1-2; 9 bases map to TRBD1. Trimming at V came to 4 bases and at J to 6 bases, leaving 6 bases not matched to a gene. Germline CDR1 PRHDT, CDR2 FYEKMQ (reference sequence). This CDR3 region has 14 residues. CDR3 sequence (DNA): TGTGCCAGCAGCTCCGGGGACAGGGTCGATGGCTACACCTTC. Amino acid sequence: CASSSGDRVDGYTF.

The chain employs TRBV6-1 and TRBJ1-2; possibly TRBD1 for D (5 bases). CDR1 and CDR2 from the germline V gene are MNHNS and SASEGT. V lost 3 bases and J lost 8, with 13 bases in between. The CDR3 has 13 amino acids. The chain's CDR3 is CASSDGTLEGYTF. The CDR3 bases are TGTGCCAGCAGTGACGGGACTTTGGAAGGCTACACCTTC.

The chain links TRBV28 to TRBJ2-7; the match to TRBD2 covers 9 bases. This CDR3 has 14 amino acids. Germline CDR1 is MDHEN and CDR2 is SYDVKM. Losses at the gene ends were 2 bases for V and 4 bases for J; bases not matched to a gene: 3. CDR3 amino acids: CASSLGTSFYEQYF. The CDR3 coding sequence is TGTGCCAGCAGTTTAGGGACTAGCTTTTACGAGCAGTACTTC.